The T cell receptor (beta chain) described here comes from a study of vaccination and CD4 T cells after COVID-19. This clonotype was counted a single time. Its antigen remains unidentified. V lost 1 base, J lost 1 base, and 5 bases stayed unmatched. The CDR3 sequence is 18 residues long. Germline V lookup: CDR1 SGHAT, CDR2 FQNNGV. Treatment indicated: approximately 9-day PBMC culture with coronavirus spike peptide pools or control peptides (ViraFEST assay). Convalescent patients tested SARS-CoV-2 PCR positive from March to December 2020, before Alpha, Beta and Delta emerged. The Oncomine TCR Beta short-read assay was applied to DNA of cultured CD4+ T cells. Scientists extracted genomic DNA from CD4+ T cells grown in culture. TCRdb redid the calling of the PCR reads with MiXCR, one entry per CDR3 protein. Seen here are over 8,500 distinct CDR3 sequences, approximately 20% observed once, and the top ten hold 12%.

The chain uses TRBV11-2 and TRBJ2-1; 12 bases align to TRBD2. Sequencing was performed on CD4+ T cells from blood, cultured in vitro, taken after SARS-CoV-2 vaccination. This TCR was sampled from a human donor who had recovered from COVID-19. In DNA form, the CDR3 reads TGTGCCAGCAGCTTAGGGCTAGCGGGAGGGTGGTCCTACAATGAGCAGTTCTTC. Translation: CASSLGLAGGWSYNEQFF.